Reported below is one T cell receptor (beta chain). The record originates from a study of cytomegalovirus exposure and HLA in healthy donors. The protocol was immunoSEQ multiplex PCR, while the TCRdb copy is restricted to in-frame clones and leaves out a portion. This table holds some 140,000 clones, approximately 84% found once. The CDR3 spans 13 residues. Trimming took 0 bases from V and 6 from J, leaving 9 bases between them. In germline, CDR1 is SGDLS, CDR2 YYNGEE. Source material: PBMCs. The clonotype was recovered from a woman aged 25-40 years in good health and CMV-seronegative. The genes are TRBV9 and TRBJ1-2; perhaps TRBD1 as D (5 bases). The CDR3 reads CASSVDDSHGYTF. In DNA, the CDR3 is TGTGCCAGCAGCGTAGACGACAGCCATGGCTACACCTTC.